This TCR beta chain comes out of a study of CD8 T cells in ankylosing spondylitis. Regarding the study as a whole: Blood from ankylosing spondylitis patients appeared to carry a characteristic roughly 8-variant TCR beta motif.

The V gene's germline CDR1 is DFQATT and CDR2 SNEGSKA (reference sequence). CDR3 length: 13 amino acids. Trimming removed 6 bases from V and 8 bases from J, with 14 bases in between. This clonotype was recorded many times. Its matching antigen is unknown. TCR beta libraries were made by quantitative 5'-RACE with molecular barcodes. TCRdb analysed the 5' RACE reads with MiXCR anew, one entry per CDR3 protein. There are under 300,000 distinct CDR3 sequences in the sample; over 9.5% occur only once, and 2.5% to 3% lies in the top ten. Sequencing was done on a sample of blood, either unsorted or a sorted T cell fraction (not recorded which). The receptor's source is a male donor with ankylosing spondylitis or in good health (not recorded which). The J gene is TRBJ1-6, the V gene TRBV20-1; D call uncertain. The CDR3 loop reads CSASPGPDSPLHF. DNA of the CDR3: TGCAGTGCAAGCCCTGGCCCCGATTCACCCCTCCACTTT.